These T cell receptor beta chains were read from a single sample in a study of vaccination and CD4 T cells after COVID-19. TCRdb reanalysed the PCR reads using MiXCR and keeps one entry per CDR3 protein. The table lists roughly 14,000 distinct CDR3 sequences, 53% of them singletons. For these TCRs, the target antigens are not known. The source material was CD4+ T cells from blood, cultured in vitro, sampled before SARS-CoV-2 vaccination. The source of these receptors is a human donor who had recovered from COVID-19. CDR3s include the opening cysteine and the closing phenylalanine or tryptophan. The D gene is left open where the match is weak. Clone size is given for some rows only: seen once, a few or many times, or a class if the clone is expanded.

TRBV20-1	-	few	TRBJ2-1	CSASRGNEQFF	TGCAGTGCTAGTCGGGGCAATGAGCAGTTCTTC
TRBV20-1	TRBD2	once	TRBJ2-3	CSAGLAGPTDTQYF	TGCAGTGCGGGATTAGCGGGTCCCACAGATACGCAGTATTTT
TRBV6-2/TRBV6-3	TRBD1	-	TRBJ2-5	CASSYSRHRGDQETQYF	TGTGCCAGCAGTTACTCGAGGCACAGGGGGGACCAAGAGACCCAGTACTTC
TRBV5-4	-	once	TRBJ2-7	CASSPEPGTTHEQYF	TGTGCCAGCAGCCCAGAGCCCGGGACGACCCACGAGCAGTACTTC
TRBV19	TRBD2	once	TRBJ2-3	CASRTGLAQSTDTQYF	TGTGCCAGTAGAACCGGACTAGCGCAAAGCACAGATACGCAGTATTTT
TRBV7-2	-	-	TRBJ1-1	CASSLAGDTEAFF	TGTGCCAGCAGCTTAGCGGGGGACACTGAAGCTTTCTTT
TRBV20-1	-	few	TRBJ1-5	CSARGETGVLAQHF	TGCAGTGCTAGAGGGGAGACAGGTGTCTTGGCCCAGCATTTT
TRBV5-6	-	once	TRBJ1-1	CASSLGPREAFF	TGTGCCAGCAGCTTGGGCCCGCGCGAAGCTTTCTTT
TRBV28	TRBD1	-	TRBJ2-7	CASSPMTGVDYEQYF	TGTGCCAGCAGTCCCATGACAGGGGTGGACTACGAGCAGTACTTC
TRBV20-1	-	-	TRBJ2-7	CSASWTGGNYEQYF	TGCAGTGCTTCTTGGACTGGGGGGAACTACGAGCAGTACTTC
TRBV6-1	-	once	TRBJ2-3	CASSEMWGGASRRTDTQYF	TGTGCCAGCAGTGAAATGTGGGGGGGCGCTTCGCGCCGCACAGATACGCAGTATTTT
TRBV14	-	-	TRBJ1-5	CASSQDRVLSNQPQHF	TGTGCCAGCAGCCAAGATAGGGTCCTAAGCAATCAGCCCCAGCATTTT
TRBV15	-	-	TRBJ2-5	CATGLGRSRTQYF	TGTGCCACCGGACTCGGGCGGTCCCGGACCCAGTACTTC
TRBV5-1	-	-	TRBJ2-3	CASSLVTAYTDTQYF	TGCGCCAGCAGCTTGGTGACAGCCTACACAGATACGCAGTATTTT
TRBV11-3	-	-	TRBJ1-2	CASSLGRSKSYGYTF	TGTGCCAGCAGTTTAGGCCGGTCGAAGAGCTATGGCTACACCTTC
TRBV7-7	TRBD2	-	TRBJ2-3	CASSSGLAGADTQYF	TGTGCTAGCAGCTCGGGACTAGCGGGAGCAGATACGCAGTATTTT
TRBV20-1	TRBD1	-	TRBJ1-5	CSSGQGANQPQHF	TGCAGCTCGGGACAGGGGGCGAATCAGCCCCAGCATTTT
TRBV4-2	-	-	TRBJ1-5	CASSQGWPGLRIHQPQHF	TGTGCCAGCAGCCAAGGCTGGCCGGGACTCCGAATACATCAGCCCCAGCATTTT
TRBV6-2/TRBV6-3	-	-	TRBJ2-7	CASSPGQRQALTYEQYF	TGTGCCAGCAGCCCTGGACAGCGGCAGGCCCTAACGTACGAGCAGTACTTC
TRBV2	-	few	TRBJ2-7	CASGELGYEQYF	TGTGCCAGCGGGGAACTTGGGTACGAGCAGTACTTC
TRBV27	-	-	TRBJ2-7	CASSLPGRFGYEQYF	TGTGCCAGCAGTCTCCCAGGACGGTTTGGCTACGAGCAGTACTTC
TRBV9	-	-	TRBJ2-7	CASSAYGRREEQYF	TGTGCCAGCAGCGCATACGGGAGAAGGGAAGAGCAGTACTTC
TRBV6-4	-	few	TRBJ2-3	CASSEGTSTDTQYF	TGTGCCAGCAGTGAAGGGACTAGCACAGATACGCAGTATTTT
TRBV20-1	TRBD2	few	TRBJ2-3	CSAPELAGGPADTQYF	TGCAGTGCTCCCGAACTAGCGGGAGGGCCCGCAGATACGCAGTATTTT
TRBV27	-	-	TRBJ2-5	CASSSFRTSETQYF	TGTGCCAGCAGTTCGTTCCGTACCAGTGAGACCCAGTACTTC
TRBV7-8	TRBD1	-	TRBJ1-5	CASSLQGGEPSNQPQHF	TGTGCCAGCAGCTTACAGGGGGGAGAGCCAAGCAATCAGCCCCAGCATTTT
TRBV10-3	TRBD2	-	TRBJ2-7	CAISEALAGAYEQYF	TGTGCCATCAGTGAGGCACTAGCGGGAGCCTACGAGCAGTACTTC
TRBV4-3	-	-	TRBJ1-2	CASSQGRFNYGYTF	TGCGCCAGCAGCCAAGGAAGATTTAACTATGGCTACACCTTC
TRBV15	-	few	TRBJ2-5	CATSTGGTQYF	TGTGCCACCAGCACCGGAGGGACCCAGTACTTC
TRBV20-1	-	-	TRBJ2-7	CSPTNPGGSYEQYF	TGCAGTCCTACGAACCCTGGGGGGTCCTACGAGCAGTACTTC
TRBV15	-	-	TRBJ1-1	CATRHAWRNTEAFF	TGTGCCACCCGGCATGCGTGGAGGAACACTGAAGCTTTCTTT
TRBV14	-	-	TRBJ2-3	CASSQSVGASTDTQYF	TGTGCCAGCAGCCAGTCGGTCGGAGCTAGCACAGATACGCAGTATTTT
TRBV6-1	TRBD2	-	TRBJ2-3	CASKTSGSTDTQYF	TGTGCCAGCAAAACTAGCGGGAGTACAGATACGCAGTATTTT
TRBV20-1	TRBD2	-	TRBJ2-1	CSARDLSGTEQFF	TGCAGTGCTAGAGACCTTAGCGGGACTGAGCAGTTCTTC
TRBV20-1	-	few	TRBJ2-2	CSAKQRWAGELFF	TGCAGTGCTAAGCAGCGGTGGGCCGGGGAGCTGTTTTTT